This entry lists 30 T cell receptor beta chains sequenced from one sample in a study of beta chain features in type 1 diabetes. Their antigens are not known. Expressed TCRB transcripts were sequenced because the entire RNA isolate underwent reverse transcription. Assay: immunoSEQ multiplex PCR; the TCRdb copy retains only in-frame clones and omits some. Of under 850,000 clones listed, around an eighth were seen once; the top ten hold roughly 0.022%. Regarding the study as a whole: Among patients with Type 1 diabetes, TCRB CDR3s were moderately but significantly shorter in every one of the four CD4+ subsets.

Sequences were obtained from naive CD4+ T cells from blood. These receptors were collected from a man aged 18-30 years with type 1 diabetes.

This chain links TRBV5-1 with TRBJ2-1, with a tentative D call TRBD1 (6 bases). This CDR3 has 14 residues. Per the germline V gene, CDR1 is SGHRS and CDR2 is YFSETQ. The V gene lost 4 bases and the J gene lost 4 bases, with 12 bases spanning the gap. The CDR3 nucleotides are TGCGCCAGCAGCGCTACTGGACAGTACAATGAGCAGTTCTTC. Its protein is CASSATGQYNEQFF.

To note about this clone: Other DNA variants within this sample encode the same CDR3. The chain employs TRBV18 and TRBJ1-2; 8 nucleotides agree with TRBD1. CDR3 length: 15 residues. The V gene end was trimmed by 0 bases and the J gene end by 2 bases; junction bases not matched to a gene: 2. CDR1 and CDR2 from the germline V gene are KGHSH and LQKENI. In DNA form, the CDR3 reads TGTGCCAGCTCACCACCCGGACAGGGAAACTATGGCTACACCTTC. Translated: CASSPPGQGNYGYTF.

The rearrangement links TRBV18 to TRBJ1-1, with 7 bases that match TRBD1. The germline gives CDR1 KGHSH, CDR2 LQKENI. The CDR3 has 13 residues. With V trimmed by 2 bases and J by 9 bases, 6 bases remained unmatched. The DNA for the CDR3 is TGTGCCAGCTCACCAAGGGACAGAAACCAAGCTTTCTTT. This codes for CASSPRDRNQAFF.

The gene calls are TRBV6-5 and TRBJ2-7; either TRBD1 or TRBD2 may supply D (5 bases each). CDR1 is MNHEY, CDR2 SVGAGI, per germline. The CDR3 is made up of 15 amino acids. Trimming took 2 bases from V and 3 from J, leaving 14 bases between them. CDR3 protein: CASSYAGQGGYEQYF. In nucleotides, the CDR3 is TGTGCCAGCAGTTACGCGGGCCAGGGCGGCTACGAGCAGTACTTC.

The chain combines TRBV6-6 with TRBJ2-5; D may be TRBD1 (5 bases). V was pared by 6 bases and J by 5 bases, with 13 bases between. Germline loops: CDR1 MNHNY, CDR2 SVGAGI (reference sequence). The CDR3 is 13 residues long. The chain's CDR3 is CASSRTRVETQYF. CDR3 nucleotides: TGTGCCAGCAGCCGAACCAGGGTGGAGACCCAGTACTTC.

This chain connects TRBV7-6 to TRBJ2-1; no reliable D call. The CDR3 extends over 17 amino acids. Germline-derived CDR1 and CDR2 are SGHVS and FNYEAQ. The V end was cut by 5 bases, the J end by 0 bases, with 17 bases between. The CDR3 spells CASSQLFSVGSYNEQFF. The CDR3 nucleotides are TGTGCCAGCAGCCAACTATTTTCGGTGGGCTCCTACAATGAGCAGTTCTTC.

This clone was detected only a few times. The rearrangement uses TRBV5-6 and TRBJ2-1; D remains unclear. The CDR3 is made up of 12 amino acids. V gave up 4 bases and J gave up 7 bases, with 9 bases separating them. The V gene's germline CDR1 is SGHDT and CDR2 YYEEEE. This CDR3 is CASSQLTNEQFF. Here the CDR3 DNA reads TGTGCCAGCAGCCAATTGACGAATGAGCAGTTCTTC. Based on the CDR3 plus reference TRBV5-6 and TRBJ2-1, the full variable domain is DAGVTQSPTHLIKTRGQQVTLRCSPKSGHDTVSWYQQALGQGPQFIFQYYEEEERQRGNFPDRFSGHQFPNYSSELNVNALLLGDSALYLCASSQLTNEQFFGPGTRLTVL.

There are a few counts of this clone. V is TRBV4-1 and J is TRBJ1-5; D uncertain. Germline V gives CDR1 MGHRA, CDR2 YSYEKL. V was trimmed by 0 bases and J by 11 bases, leaving 14 bases between them. The CDR3 consists of 14 residues. CDR3 sequence: CASSQDPDAFSQHF. The DNA for the CDR3 is TGCGCCAGCAGCCAAGATCCAGATGCCTTTTCCCAGCATTTT.

The J gene is TRBJ1-1, the V gene TRBV6-5; 9 positions match TRBD1. CDR3 length: 13 residues. V lost 4 bases and J lost 7; bases outside the gene matches: 4. Germline V gene lookup returns CDR1 MNHEY and CDR2 SVGAGI. The CDR3 DNA sequence: TGTGCCAGCAGTTCCCCGGACAGGGGTGAAGCTTTCTTT. Protein sequence: CASSSPDRGEAFF.

This clone was counted between two and nine times. J is TRBJ1-2 and V is TRBV5-1; 7 positions match TRBD1. J was trimmed by 3 bases and V by 4 bases; bases with no gene match: 3. The CDR3 covers 13 residues. Germline V gives CDR1 SGHRS, CDR2 YFSETQ. The CDR3 sequence is CASSHGQDYGYTF. CDR3 nucleotide sequence: TGCGCCAGCAGCCACGGACAGGACTATGGCTACACCTTC.

The genes are TRBV9 and TRBJ1-2; D not resolved. The germline V gene has CDR1 SGDLS and CDR2 YYNGEE. Trimming shortened V by 0 bases and J by 7 bases, and 13 bases separated the two germline ends. There are 14 residues in the CDR3. The CDR3 region is CASSVGYSPGGYTF. The CDR3 DNA sequence: TGTGCCAGCAGCGTAGGGTACAGTCCGGGTGGCTACACCTTC.

This clone was seen only a few times. Other DNA sequences in this specimen translate into the identical CDR3. V usage is TRBV5-1 and J usage is TRBJ2-5; unclear D gene. Trimming left V 1 base short and J 2 bases short, with 6 bases between. This CDR3 spans 13 amino acids. CDR1 is SGHRS and CDR2 is YFSETQ in the germline V gene. This CDR3 is CASSLLGQETQYF. The CDR3 nucleotides read TGCGCCAGCAGCTTGCTGGGGCAAGAGACCCAGTACTTC.

This clone came up a few times. The genes are TRBV21-1 and TRBJ1-4. TRBV21-1 is a pseudogene segment. CDR3 length equals 15 residues. This CDR3 is CASSKAGRFNEKLFF. The DNA of the CDR3 is TGTGCCAGCAGCAAAGCGGGGAGGTTCAATGAAAAACTGTTTTTT.

The sample holds a few counts of this clone. V is TRBV6-6 and J is TRBJ1-4; tentative D call: TRBD1 (5 bases). Looked up from germline, CDR1 is MNHNY and CDR2 is SVGAGI (reference sequence). CDR3 length: 15 residues. V was clipped by 6 bases and J by 8 bases, with 19 bases between them. The CDR3 spells CASRAFQGVGEKLFF. In nucleotides, the CDR3 is TGTGCCAGCAGGGCTTTCCAGGGAGTTGGGGAAAAACTGTTTTTT.

A few counts support this clone. The V and J genes are TRBV30 and TRBJ2-2, with 12 bases identical to TRBD2. The J segment lost 6 bases and the V segment lost 3 bases, leaving 11 bases of the junction unmatched. Germline CDR1 and CDR2: GTSNPN and SVGIG (reference sequence). This CDR3 contains 17 residues. In DNA, the CDR3 is TGTGCCTGGAGCGCCACCCGTACTAGCGGGGGGTCCGGGGAGCTGTTTTTT. Its translation is CAWSATRTSGGSGELFF.

This sequence joins TRBV5-1 and TRBJ1-2, with TRBD1 as a possible D gene (5 bases). CDR1 SGHRS and CDR2 YFSETQ come from the germline V gene. The CDR3 loop spans 14 amino acids. V lost 2 bases, J lost 6 bases, and 14 bases lay in between. The CDR3 region is CASSFATPGDGYTF. CDR3 nucleotides: TGCGCCAGCAGCTTTGCAACCCCGGGGGATGGCTACACCTTC.

The CDR3 here is CASSRAWGDSTDTQYF. The CDR3 DNA reads as TGTGCCAGCAGCCGCGCATGGGGGGATAGCACAGATACGCAGTATTTT. The chain uses TRBV7-8 and TRBJ2-3, with D possibly matching TRBD2 (6 bases). The V and J ends lost 5 bases and 0 bases respectively, with 15 bases between them. The germline gives CDR1 SGHVS, CDR2 FQNEAQ. CDR3 length equals 16 residues.

The rearrangement joins TRBV7-9 to TRBJ1-6, with 11 bases that match TRBD1. This CDR3 comprises 16 residues. From germline, CDR1 is SEHNR and CDR2 FQNEAQ (reference sequence). Trimming at V came to 5 bases and at J to 7 bases, leaving 7 bases not matched to a gene. The CDR3 region is CASSLLGTGGNSPLHF. The CDR3 region has the DNA TGTGCCAGCAGCCTCCTCGGGACAGGGGGAAATTCACCCCTCCACTTT.

The chain links TRBV6-5 to TRBJ1-5; TRBD1 is a possible D gene (6 bases). CDR1 and CDR2 (germline): MNHEY, SVGAGI. The CDR3 is 13 amino acids. V lost 7 bases and J 3 bases, leaving 10 bases between the germline ends. The CDR3 region is CASTRGPNQPQHF. CDR3 in DNA: TGTGCCAGCACCAGGGGTCCCAATCAGCCCCAGCATTTT.

The CDR3: CASGEGPYEQYF. CDR3 coding DNA: TGTGCCAGCGGGGAAGGGCCCTACGAGCAGTACTTC. V gene TRBV28 combines with J gene TRBJ2-7; D remains unclear. CDR1 and CDR2 (germline): MDHEN, SYDVKM. Trimming pared 8 bases from V and 2 bases from J, leaving 10 bases between. The CDR3 runs to 12 residues.

This clone has a handful of counts. The chain combines TRBV9 with TRBJ2-1; tentative D call: TRBD1 (6 bases). CDR1 and CDR2 (germline): SGDLS, YYNGEE. The CDR3 length is 13 residues. Deletions cut 4 bases from V and 9 bases from J, with 14 bases between. The CDR3 DNA reads as TGTGCCAGCAGCCCAGGGGTGGGCCGTGAGCAGTTCTTC. It specifies CASSPGVGREQFF. Supplemented by reference TRBV9 and TRBJ2-1, the full variable domain reads DSGVTQTPKHLITATGQRVTLRCSPRSGDLSVYWYQQSLDQGLQFLIQYYNGEERAKGNILERFSAQQFPDLHSELNLSSLELGDSALYFCASSPGVGREQFFGPGTRLTVL.

This clone appeared a few times. The J gene is TRBJ2-3, the V gene TRBV6-5; 11 positions match TRBD2. Trimming took 2 bases from V and 14 from J; bases not matched to a gene: 15. Germline V CDR1 and CDR2: MNHEY, SVGAGI. This CDR3 is built from 16 residues. The CDR3 DNA is TGTGCCAGCAGTTACCAGGAGGCTAGCGGGGGGCCTGGACTGTATTTT. Translating it yields CASSYQEASGGPGLYF.

This clone was detected a few times. DNA for the CDR3: TGTGCCAGCAGCCCTAGGCTATCACCATACAATGAGCAGTTCTTC. Translated, it gives CASSPRLSPYNEQFF. The V call is TRBV16, the J call TRBJ2-1; D gene unclear. The V end lost 4 bases, the J end lost 4 bases, and 14 bases lay between the germline ends. CDR1 is KGHSY and CDR2 is FQNENV in the germline V gene. This CDR3 contains 15 residues.

This clone occurred a few times. V usage is TRBV25-1 and J usage is TRBJ2-1; D call uncertain. The V gene lost 3 bases and the J gene lost 2 bases, with 11 bases spanning the gap. In germline, CDR1 is MGHDK, CDR2 SYGVNS. There are 15 residues in the CDR3. CDR3 in amino acids: CASSDGSTTYNEQFF. The CDR3 DNA sequence: TGTGCCAGCAGTGATGGATCTACCACCTACAATGAGCAGTTCTTC.

This clone was seen a few times. The gene calls are TRBV7-2 and TRBJ1-2, with a possible D match to TRBD1 (6 bases). The germline V and J ends were trimmed by 5 bases and 0 bases, with 16 bases remaining between them. The CDR3 runs 16 residues. Germline CDR1 SGHTA, CDR2 FQGNSA. CDR3 protein: CASSRGGRETNYGYTF. Here the CDR3 DNA reads TGTGCCAGCAGCCGAGGGGGGAGGGAGACTAACTATGGCTACACCTTC.

In its sample, this clone was seen a few times. This chain links TRBV25-1 with TRBJ2-3; no clear D. This CDR3 spans 13 amino acids. V dropped 3 bases and J dropped 2 bases, with 6 bases sitting between them. Germline loops: CDR1 MGHDK, CDR2 SYGVNS. DNA for the CDR3: TGTGCCAGCAGTGACTCCTTCACAGATACGCAGTATTTT. Translating it yields CASSDSFTDTQYF.

In its sample, this clone was seen a few times. This sample includes further DNA sequences coding for the same CDR3. This chain joins TRBV9 and TRBJ2-5, with 10 bases fitting TRBD2. The CDR3 sequence is 14 residues long. Germline V gene data show CDR1 as SGDLS and CDR2 as YYNGEE. V dropped 1 base and J dropped 4; count of bases not matched to a gene: 1. CDR3 sequence: CASSVSSGGETQYF. The CDR3 DNA is TGTGCCAGCAGCGTATCTAGCGGGGGAGAGACCCAGTACTTC.

The chain has TRBV15 and TRBJ1-1; D gene uncertain. V lost 0 bases, J lost 7 bases, and 12 bases lay in between. CDR3 length equals 14 residues. Per the germline V gene, CDR1 is LNHNV and CDR2 is YYDKDF (reference sequence). The CDR3 reads CATSRETLNLEAFF. For the CDR3, the DNA is TGTGCCACCAGCAGAGAGACCCTTAATCTTGAAGCTTTCTTT.

The chain has TRBV7-2 and TRBJ2-3; no reliable D call. Germline values: CDR1 SGHTA, CDR2 FQGNSA. Trimming stripped 0 bases from V and 5 bases from J, with 3 bases between. The CDR3 sequence is 12 residues long. The CDR3: CASSLAIDTQYF. The CDR3 DNA follows: TGTGCCAGCAGCTTAGCTATAGATACGCAGTATTTT.

This clone occurred a few times. The sample contains more than one DNA sequence encoding this CDR3. The V and J genes are TRBV28 and TRBJ2-5; no reliable D call. The CDR3 length is 11 residues. V was clipped by 2 bases and J by 4 bases, with 2 bases between them. Germline CDR1 is MDHEN and CDR2 is SYDVKM. CDR3 sequence reads: CASSLRETQYF. CDR3 in DNA: TGTGCCAGCAGTTTAAGAGAGACCCAGTACTTC.